This T cell receptor (beta chain) was recovered during a study of T cells in Graves' hyperthyroidism and ophthalmopathy. The authors obtained PBMCs from over 8 ml of fresh peripheral blood. The study's findings and limits: With a median lead of roughly 6.8 months before onset, the model predicted ophthalmopathy. Stable hyperthyroidism and ophthalmopathy were separated using 13 V-J signatures.

Germline V gene lookup returns CDR1 SGHRS and CDR2 YFSETQ. V shed 2 bases, J shed 0 bases, and the junction held 19 bases outside the gene matches. CDR3 size: 21 residues. The investigators amplified TCR beta CDR3 regions from RNA transcripts. The study used the HTBI primer set for a first-round RT-PCR of the TCR CDR3. TCRdb analysed the multiplex PCR reads with MiXCR anew, one entry per CDR3 protein. The table lists approximately 600,000 distinct CDR3 sequences, 14% of them singletons, with approximately 6.4% in the top ten. On this clonotype itself: Its antigen is unknown. This may be a read error, as it is one base from a much larger clone.

The specimen sequenced was blood. V is TRBV5-1 and J is TRBJ1-5, with 8 bases identical to TRBD1. The TCR was taken from a woman under 30 with Graves' ophthalmopathy. The CDR3 sequence: CASSFPNSMSGGFDSNQPQHF. The CDR3 DNA sequence: TGCGCCAGCAGCTTTCCCAATAGCATGTCAGGGGGCTTTGATAGCAATCAGCCCCAGCATTTT. Variable domain in full (rest from reference TRBV5-1 and TRBJ1-5): KAGVTQTPRYLIKTRGQQVTLSCSPISGHRSVSWYQQTPGQGLQFLFEYFSETQRNKGNFPGRFSGRQFSNSRSEMNVSTLELGDSALYLCASSFPNSMSGGFDSNQPQHFGDGTRLSIL.